The source of this TCR beta chain is a study of cytomegalovirus exposure and HLA in healthy donors. The PCR employed 60 Vbeta primers together with 13 Jbeta primers. Libraries were prepared by immunoSEQ multiplex PCR; TCRdb keeps only in-frame clonotypes and omits some of them. Seen here are 100,000 to 150,000 clones, approximately 78% observed once, and the top ten hold approximately 11%. Note on this clone: Antigen: not known.

V dropped 2 bases and J dropped 7 bases, with 20 bases sitting between them. The germline gives CDR1 SGHTA, CDR2 FQGNSA. The CDR3 has 17 amino acids. Points from the study as a whole: An analysis done earlier found most TCR beta V segments productive about 87% or about 30% of the time. Rarity held for most TCR sequences, but there were some public TCRs that occurred in many donors. Accurate prediction of HLA-A and HLA-B alleles (for most subjects) was reportedly achieved from TCR beta sequences.

Sequencing was done on a sample of PBMCs. This TCR was recovered from a man aged 25 to 40 in good health and CMV-seropositive. The chain employs TRBV7-2 and TRBJ2-2; D is perhaps TRBD2 (6 bases). As DNA, the CDR3 is TGTGCCAGCAGCTTAAGTTCGGGGCGGGACCGGAGCGGGGAGCTGTTTTTT. It codes for CASSLSSGRDRSGELFF.